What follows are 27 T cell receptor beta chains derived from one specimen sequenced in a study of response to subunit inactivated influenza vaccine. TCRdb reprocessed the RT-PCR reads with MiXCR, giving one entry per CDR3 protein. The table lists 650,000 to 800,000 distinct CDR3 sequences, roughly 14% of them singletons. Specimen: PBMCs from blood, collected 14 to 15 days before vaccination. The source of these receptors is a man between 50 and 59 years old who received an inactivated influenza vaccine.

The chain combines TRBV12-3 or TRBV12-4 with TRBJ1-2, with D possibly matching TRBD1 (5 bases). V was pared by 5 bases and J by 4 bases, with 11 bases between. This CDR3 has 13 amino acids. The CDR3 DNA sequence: TGTGCCAGCAGTCGGGGGAGTCTCTATGGCTACACCTTC. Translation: CASSRGSLYGYTF.

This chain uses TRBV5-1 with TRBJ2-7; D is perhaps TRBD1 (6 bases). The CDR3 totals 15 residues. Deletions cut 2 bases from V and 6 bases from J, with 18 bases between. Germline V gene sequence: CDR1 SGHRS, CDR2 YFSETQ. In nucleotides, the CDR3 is TGCGCCAGCAGCTTTGGACAGACCTTATACGGCGAGCAGTACTTC. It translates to CASSFGQTLYGEQYF.

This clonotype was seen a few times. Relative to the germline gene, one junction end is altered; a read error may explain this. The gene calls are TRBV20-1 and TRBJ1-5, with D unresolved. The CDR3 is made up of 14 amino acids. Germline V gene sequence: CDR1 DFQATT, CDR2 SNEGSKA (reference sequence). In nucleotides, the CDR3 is TGCAGTGCTCGTCAGGCTTATAGCAATCAGTCCCAGCATTTT. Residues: CSARQAYSNQSQHF.

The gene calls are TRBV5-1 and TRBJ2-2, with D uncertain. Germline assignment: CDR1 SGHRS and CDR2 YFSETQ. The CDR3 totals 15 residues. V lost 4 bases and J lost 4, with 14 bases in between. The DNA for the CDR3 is TGCGCCAGCAGCGCTACGGGCCAGGTCACCGGGGAGCTGTTTTTT. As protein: CASSATGQVTGELFF.

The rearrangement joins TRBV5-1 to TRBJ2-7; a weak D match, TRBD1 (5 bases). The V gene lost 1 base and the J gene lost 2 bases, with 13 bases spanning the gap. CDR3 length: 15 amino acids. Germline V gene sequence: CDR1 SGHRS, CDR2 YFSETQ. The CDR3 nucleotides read TGCGCCAGCAGCTTGACAGGCTCCATCACCTACGAGCAGTACTTC. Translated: CASSLTGSITYEQYF.

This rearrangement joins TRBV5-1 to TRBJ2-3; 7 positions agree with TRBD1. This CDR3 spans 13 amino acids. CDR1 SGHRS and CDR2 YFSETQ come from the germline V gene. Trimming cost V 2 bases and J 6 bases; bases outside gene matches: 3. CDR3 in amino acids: CASSFQQGDTQYF. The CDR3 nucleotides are TGCGCCAGCAGCTTTCAACAGGGGGATACGCAGTATTTT.

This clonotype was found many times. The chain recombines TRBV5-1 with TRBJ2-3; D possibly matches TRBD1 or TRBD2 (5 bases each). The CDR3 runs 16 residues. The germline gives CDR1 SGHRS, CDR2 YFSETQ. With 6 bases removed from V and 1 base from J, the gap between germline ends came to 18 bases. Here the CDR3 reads CASTGLTGTRTDTQYF. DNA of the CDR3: TGCGCCAGCACCGGACTCACTGGGACCCGCACAGATACGCAGTATTTT. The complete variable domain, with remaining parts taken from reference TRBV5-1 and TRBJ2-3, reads KAGVTQTPRYLIKTRGQQVTLSCSPISGHRSVSWYQQTPGQGLQFLFEYFSETQRNKGNFPGRFSGRQFSNSRSEMNVSTLELGDSALYLCASTGLTGTRTDTQYFGPGTRLTVL.

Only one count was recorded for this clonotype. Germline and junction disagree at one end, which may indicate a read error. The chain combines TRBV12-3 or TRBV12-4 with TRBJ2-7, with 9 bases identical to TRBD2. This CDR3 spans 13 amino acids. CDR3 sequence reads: CASRLGLAIEQYF. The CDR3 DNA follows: TGTGCCAGCAGATTAGGACTAGCGATCGAGCAGTACTTC.

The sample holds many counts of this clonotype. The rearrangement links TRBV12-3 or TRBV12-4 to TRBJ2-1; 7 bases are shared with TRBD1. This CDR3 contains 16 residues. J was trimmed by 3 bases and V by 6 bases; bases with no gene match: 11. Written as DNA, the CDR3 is TGTGCCAGCAGCCAAAGGACAGGCAACTACTACAATGAGCAGTTCTTC. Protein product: CASSQRTGNYYNEQFF.

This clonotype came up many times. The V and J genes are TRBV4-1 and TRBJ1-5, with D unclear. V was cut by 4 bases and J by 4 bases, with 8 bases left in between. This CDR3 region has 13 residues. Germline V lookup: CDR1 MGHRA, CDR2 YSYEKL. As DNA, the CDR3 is TGCGCCAGCAGCCCCGCCCCAAATCAGCCCCAGCATTTT. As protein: CASSPAPNQPQHF.

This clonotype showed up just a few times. This CDR3 is CASRGRGSGANVLTF. CDR3 coding DNA: TGTGCCAGCAGGGGGAGGGGTTCTGGGGCCAACGTCCTGACTTTC. The chain links TRBV5-6 to TRBJ2-6; 7 bases are a match to TRBD2. V was clipped by 5 bases and J by 1 base; unmatched bases: 3. The CDR3 runs 15 residues. Germline V CDR1 and CDR2: SGHDT, YYEEEE. Complete variable domain (other parts from reference TRBV5-6 and TRBJ2-6): DAGVTQSPTHLIKTRGQQVTLRCSPKSGHDTVSWYQQALGQGPQFIFQYYEEEERQRGNFPDRFSGHQFPNYSSELNVNALLLGDSALYLCASRGRGSGANVLTFGAGSRLTVL.

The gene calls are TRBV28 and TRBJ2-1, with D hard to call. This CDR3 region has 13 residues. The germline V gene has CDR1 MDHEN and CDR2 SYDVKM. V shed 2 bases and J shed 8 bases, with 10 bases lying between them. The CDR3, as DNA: TGTGCCAGCAGTTTAGATCCTTTAGATGAGCAGTTCTTC. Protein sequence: CASSLDPLDEQFF.

CDR3: CSAIVVADTQYF. The DNA for the CDR3 is TGCAGTGCTATAGTAGTCGCAGATACGCAGTATTTT. The V gene is TRBV20-1, the J gene TRBJ2-3; D is unresolved. Per germline, CDR1 DFQATT and CDR2 SNEGSKA (reference sequence). V was pared by 4 bases and J by 4 bases, with 9 bases between. CDR3 size: 12 residues.

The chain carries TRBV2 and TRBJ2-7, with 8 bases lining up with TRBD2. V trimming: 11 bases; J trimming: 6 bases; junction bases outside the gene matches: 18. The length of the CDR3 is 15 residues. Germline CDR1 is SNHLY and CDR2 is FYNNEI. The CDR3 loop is CASRGGATRVGEQYF. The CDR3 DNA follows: TGTGCCTCCCGGGGGGGGGCCACCAGGGTAGGCGAGCAGTACTTC.

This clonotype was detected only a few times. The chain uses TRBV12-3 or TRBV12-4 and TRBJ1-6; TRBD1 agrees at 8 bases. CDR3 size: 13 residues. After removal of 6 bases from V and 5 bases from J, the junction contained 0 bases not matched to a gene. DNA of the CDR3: TGTGCCAGCAGGGACAGGGATAATTCACCCCTCCACTTT. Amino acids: CASRDRDNSPLHF.

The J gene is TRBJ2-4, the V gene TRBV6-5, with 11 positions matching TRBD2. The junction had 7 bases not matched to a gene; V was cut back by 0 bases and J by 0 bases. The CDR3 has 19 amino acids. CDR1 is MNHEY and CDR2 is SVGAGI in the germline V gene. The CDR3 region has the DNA TGTGCCAGCAGTTACTCGAGACTAGCGGGGAATCTAGCCAAAAACATTCAGTACTTC. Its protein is CASSYSRLAGNLAKNIQYF.

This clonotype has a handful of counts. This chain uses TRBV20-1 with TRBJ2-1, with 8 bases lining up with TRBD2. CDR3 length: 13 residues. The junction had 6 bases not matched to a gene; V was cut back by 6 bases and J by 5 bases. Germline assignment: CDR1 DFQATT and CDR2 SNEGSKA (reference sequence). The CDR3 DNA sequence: TGCAGTGCCCCGACTAGCGACCACAATGAGCAGTTCTTC. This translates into CSAPTSDHNEQFF.

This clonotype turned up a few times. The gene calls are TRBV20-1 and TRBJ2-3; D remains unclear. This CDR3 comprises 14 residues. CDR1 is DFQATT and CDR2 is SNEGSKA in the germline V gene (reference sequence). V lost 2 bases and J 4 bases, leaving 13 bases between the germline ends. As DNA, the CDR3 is TGCAGTGCTAGAAGCAGCTTGCAGCCAGATACGCAGTATTTT. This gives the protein CSARSSLQPDTQYF.

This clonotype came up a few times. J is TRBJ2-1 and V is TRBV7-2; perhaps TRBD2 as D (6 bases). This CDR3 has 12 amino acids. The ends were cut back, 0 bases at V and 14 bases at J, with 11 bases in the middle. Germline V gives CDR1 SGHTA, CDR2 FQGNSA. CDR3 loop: CASSLAGGSKFF. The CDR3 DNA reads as TGTGCCAGCAGCTTAGCGGGAGGATCAAAGTTCTTC.

The CDR3 protein is CASSLGLESAETQYF. The CDR3, as DNA: TGTGCCAGCAGCTTGGGACTCGAATCGGCGGAGACCCAGTACTTC. The rearrangement links TRBV7-7 to TRBJ2-5, with D perhaps TRBD2 (6 bases). CDR1 and CDR2 (germline): SSHAT, FNYEAQ (reference sequence). V lost 3 bases and J lost 5, with 16 bases in between. CDR3 size: 15 residues.

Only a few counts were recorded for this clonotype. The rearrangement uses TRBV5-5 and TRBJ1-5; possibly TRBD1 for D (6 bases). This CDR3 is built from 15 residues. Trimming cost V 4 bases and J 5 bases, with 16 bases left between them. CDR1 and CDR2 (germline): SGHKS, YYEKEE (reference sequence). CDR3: CASSPGGSGDQPQHF. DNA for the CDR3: TGTGCCAGCAGCCCTGGCGGGTCAGGGGATCAGCCCCAGCATTTT.

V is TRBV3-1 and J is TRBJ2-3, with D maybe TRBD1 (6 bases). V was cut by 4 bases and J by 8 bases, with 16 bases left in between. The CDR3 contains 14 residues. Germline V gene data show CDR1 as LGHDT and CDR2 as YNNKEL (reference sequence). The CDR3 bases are TGTGCCAGCAGCCTCGCAGGGGTGGGGGCTACGCAGTATTTT. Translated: CASSLAGVGATQYF.

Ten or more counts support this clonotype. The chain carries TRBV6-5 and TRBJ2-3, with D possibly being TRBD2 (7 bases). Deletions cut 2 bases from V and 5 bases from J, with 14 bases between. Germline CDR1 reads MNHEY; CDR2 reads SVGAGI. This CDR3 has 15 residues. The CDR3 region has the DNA TGTGCCAGCAGTTACAGTGGGAGGGGGGGAGATACGCAGTATTTT. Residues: CASSYSGRGGDTQYF.

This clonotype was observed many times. The chain's CDR3 is CASSFDRGGSSYNEQFF. The CDR3 region has the DNA TGTGCCAGCAGCTTCGATAGGGGCGGGAGCTCCTACAATGAGCAGTTCTTC. The chain joins TRBV7-6 to TRBJ2-1; the match to TRBD2 covers 7 bases. CDR1 and CDR2 from the germline V gene are SGHVS and FNYEAQ. Germline trimming cut 3 bases from V and 0 bases from J; bases unmatched to any gene: 8. There are 17 residues in the CDR3.

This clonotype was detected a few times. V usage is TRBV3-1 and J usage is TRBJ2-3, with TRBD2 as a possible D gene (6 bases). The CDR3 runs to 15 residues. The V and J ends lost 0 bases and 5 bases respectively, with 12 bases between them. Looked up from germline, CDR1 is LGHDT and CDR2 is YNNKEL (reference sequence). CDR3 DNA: TGTGCCAGCAGCCAAGATCCTCGGGGGAAAGATACGCAGTATTTT. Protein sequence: CASSQDPRGKDTQYF.

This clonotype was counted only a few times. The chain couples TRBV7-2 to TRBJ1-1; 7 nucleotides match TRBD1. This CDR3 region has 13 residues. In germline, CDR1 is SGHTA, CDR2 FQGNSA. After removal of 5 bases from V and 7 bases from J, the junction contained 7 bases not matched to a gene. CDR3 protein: CASSAGGTLEAFF. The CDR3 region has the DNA TGTGCCAGCAGCGCAGGGGGTACCCTTGAAGCTTTCTTT.

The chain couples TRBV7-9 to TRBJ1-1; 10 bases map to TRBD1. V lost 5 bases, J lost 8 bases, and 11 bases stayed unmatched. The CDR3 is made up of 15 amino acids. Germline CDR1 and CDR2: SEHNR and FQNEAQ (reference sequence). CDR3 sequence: CASSPYRTGGLEAFF. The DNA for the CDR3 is TGTGCCAGCAGCCCCTATAGGACAGGGGGTCTGGAAGCTTTCTTT. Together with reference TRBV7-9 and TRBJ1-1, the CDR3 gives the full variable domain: DTGVSQNPRHKITKRGQNVTFRCDPISEHNRLYWYRQTLGQGPEFLTYFQNEAQLEKSRLLSDRFSAERPKGSFSTLEIQRTEQGDSAMYLCASSPYRTGGLEAFFGQGTRLTVV.